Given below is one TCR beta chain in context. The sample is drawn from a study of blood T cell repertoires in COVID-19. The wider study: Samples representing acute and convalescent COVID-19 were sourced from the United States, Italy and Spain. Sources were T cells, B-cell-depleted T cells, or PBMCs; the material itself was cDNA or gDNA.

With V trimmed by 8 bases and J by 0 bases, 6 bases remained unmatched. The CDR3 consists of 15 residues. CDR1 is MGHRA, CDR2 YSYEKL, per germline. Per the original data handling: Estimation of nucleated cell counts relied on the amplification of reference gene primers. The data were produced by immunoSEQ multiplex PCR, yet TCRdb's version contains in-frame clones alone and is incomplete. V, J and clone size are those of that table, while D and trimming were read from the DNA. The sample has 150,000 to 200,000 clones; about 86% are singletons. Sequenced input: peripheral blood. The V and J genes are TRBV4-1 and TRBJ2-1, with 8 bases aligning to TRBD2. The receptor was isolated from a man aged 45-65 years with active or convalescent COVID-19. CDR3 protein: CASSLSGSSYNEQFF. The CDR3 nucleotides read TGCGCCAGCTCGTTGAGCGGGAGCTCCTACAATGAGCAGTTCTTC.